Listed here are 10 T cell receptor beta chains from one sample, sequenced in a study of CD8 T cells in Susac syndrome. With random hexamers, reverse transcription was performed on about 0.5 to 1 ug of RNA. TCRdb called the immunoSEQ multiplex PCR reads again in MiXCR, with one record for every CDR3 protein. The sample records some 96,000 distinct CDR3 sequences, around 94% being singletons. Sequencing used CD4+ T cells from PBMCs. The source is a human donor with Susac syndrome.

The chain uses TRBV30 and TRBJ1-5; 7 positions agree with TRBD1. Germline CDR1 and CDR2: GTSNPN and SVGIG (reference sequence). The CDR3 is made up of 16 amino acids. Losses at the gene ends were 0 bases for V and 1 base for J; bases not matched to a gene: 6. This CDR3 is CAWSVTGTDSNQPQHF. In DNA form, the CDR3 reads TGTGCCTGGAGTGTAACTGGGACAGACAGCAATCAGCCCCAGCATTTT. Full variable domain (remainder filled in from reference TRBV30 and TRBJ1-5): SQTIHQWPATLVQPVGSPLSLECTVEGTSNPNLYWYRQAAGRGLQLLFYSVGIGQISSEVPQNLSASRPQDRQFILSSKKLLLSDSGFYLCAWSVTGTDSNQPQHFGDGTRLSIL.

The chain uses TRBV12-3 or TRBV12-4 and TRBJ2-5; the D is unclear. The ends were cut back, 5 bases at V and 5 bases at J, with 15 bases in the middle. The CDR3 is made up of 14 amino acids. The CDR3 reads CASSPTLSRETQYF. The DNA of the CDR3 is TGTGCCAGCAGTCCGACACTTTCCCGGGAGACCCAGTACTTC.

This chain links TRBV14 with TRBJ2-7; D is possibly TRBD2 (6 bases). This CDR3 is built from 16 residues. Germline CDR1 reads SGHDN; CDR2 reads FVKESK. V gave up 4 bases and J gave up 2 bases, with 18 bases separating them. This CDR3 is CASSLVAWGETYEQYF. CDR3 sequence (DNA): TGTGCCAGCAGCCTCGTGGCATGGGGGGAGACCTACGAGCAGTACTTC.

The rearrangement links TRBV10-3 to TRBJ2-3; TRBD2 matches 12 bases. The length of the CDR3 is 18 residues. With 0 bases clipped from V and 0 bases from J, the junction kept 4 bases outside the gene matches. CDR1 is ENHRY and CDR2 is SYGVKD in the germline V gene. CDR3 bases: TGTGCCATCAGTGAGTCTATCGGACTAGCGGGGAGCACAGATACGCAGTATTTT. Translation: CAISESIGLAGSTDTQYF.

The chain combines TRBV6-1 with TRBJ1-1; the D is unclear. Per the germline V gene, CDR1 is MNHNS and CDR2 is SASEGT. Trimming shortened V by 2 bases and J by 1 base, and 8 bases separated the two germline ends. This CDR3 has 14 residues. CDR3 protein: CASSEPPSNTEAFF. The CDR3 coding sequence is TGTGCCAGCAGTGAACCGCCCTCGAACACTGAAGCTTTCTTT.

The chain couples TRBV5-6 to TRBJ2-3; TRBD1 aligns across 8 bases. V shed 4 bases and J 2 bases; nucleotides not matched to a gene: 6. Germline assignment: CDR1 SGHDT and CDR2 YYEEEE. CDR3 size: 15 residues. The CDR3, as DNA: TGTGCCAGCAGCCGGACAGGGAGGTTCACAGATACGCAGTATTTT. This sequence encodes CASSRTGRFTDTQYF.

The chain uses TRBV6-2 or TRBV6-3 and TRBJ2-7; D unclear. Germline V gives CDR1 MNHEY, CDR2 SVGEGT. The CDR3 is 13 amino acids. V lost 5 bases and J lost 2, with 10 bases in between. The CDR3: CASSRAGAYEQYF. CDR3 in DNA: TGTGCCAGCAGTCGAGCCGGAGCCTACGAGCAGTACTTC.

The rearrangement joins TRBV5-1 to TRBJ2-5, with 7 positions matching TRBD1. Looked up from germline, CDR1 is SGHRS and CDR2 is YFSETQ. The CDR3 contains 14 residues. After removal of 4 bases from V and 5 bases from J, the junction contained 8 bases not matched to a gene. The CDR3 DNA follows: TGCGCCAGCAGCCGACAGACAGGGAGTGAGACCCAGTACTTC. Encoded protein: CASSRQTGSETQYF.

The J gene is TRBJ2-2, the V gene TRBV24-1; 10 bases line up with TRBD2. V trimming: 3 bases; J trimming: 2 bases; junction bases outside the gene matches: 2. The CDR3 has 16 amino acids. Germline CDR1 is KGHDR and CDR2 is SFDVKD. The CDR3 DNA sequence: TGTGCCACCAGTGATCGGACTAGCGGAAACACCGGGGAGCTGTTTTTT. Translation: CATSDRTSGNTGELFF.

The gene calls are TRBV28 and TRBJ2-2; TRBD1 or TRBD2 may be the D gene (5 bases each). This CDR3 region has 14 residues. Trimming left V 5 bases short and J 4 bases short, with 11 bases between. CDR1 is MDHEN, CDR2 SYDVKM, per germline. CDR3 sequence: CASSEGRITGELFF. DNA of the CDR3: TGTGCCAGCAGTGAGGGACGGATCACCGGGGAGCTGTTTTTT.